This note documents a single T cell receptor (beta chain) sequence. The antigen remains undetermined. This record belongs to a study of T cell responses to AZD1222 COVID-19 vaccine. The length of the CDR3 is 13 residues. Germline V CDR1 and CDR2: PRHDT, FYEKMQ (reference sequence). V lost 2 bases and J 3 bases, leaving 7 bases between the germline ends. Measured with immunoSEQ multiplex PCR; TCRdb has only the in-frame clones, and not every one. This sample has 110,000 or so clones, with around 89% found just once. Study results and caveats: Females outnumbered males among donors, who were mostly white British; clonal diversity was possibly underestimated. Within unmutated variant regions lay the reported targets of nearly half of spike-specific TCRs.

This specimen was peripheral blood, taken on day 0 of AZD1222 vaccination. This TCR was recovered from an adult in good health. This chain connects TRBV13 to TRBJ1-2; no clear D. The CDR3 DNA reads TGTGCCAGCAGCTTATCCTCCCACTATGGCTACACCTTC. Its protein is CASSLSSHYGYTF.